The TCR beta chain described here comes from a study of cytomegalovirus exposure and HLA in healthy donors. Study-level points and caveats: Most subjects had HLA-A and HLA-B alleles reportedly predicted accurately by TCR beta sequences. A later examination showed that TCR association rates differed by HLA locus, with DRB1 most and HLA-C fewest. Previously analyzed data showed that most TCR beta V segments were productive at a frequency of about 90% or about 30%.

Trimming removed 2 bases at V and 1 base at J, with 6 bases between. From germline, CDR1 is MNHNY and CDR2 SVGAGI (reference sequence). The CDR3 covers 14 residues. Points on this clone: The target antigen is unknown.

The study ran its PCR with 60 Vbeta and 13 Jbeta primers. Profiling relied on immunoSEQ multiplex PCR, and the TCRdb table lists in-frame clones only, not all of them. Found here are about 130,000 clones, roughly 71% of them singletons; the top ten hold under 6.5%. In nominal health when sampled, donors likely had unrecorded immune exposures nonetheless. The chain carries TRBV6-6 and TRBJ1-5; no definite D call. The receptor's source is a woman aged 45-65 years in good health and CMV-seropositive. The specimen was PBMCs. The CDR3 DNA sequence: TGTGCCAGCAGTTACATCCAGAGCAATCAGCCCCAGCATTTT. Protein product: CASSYIQSNQPQHF.